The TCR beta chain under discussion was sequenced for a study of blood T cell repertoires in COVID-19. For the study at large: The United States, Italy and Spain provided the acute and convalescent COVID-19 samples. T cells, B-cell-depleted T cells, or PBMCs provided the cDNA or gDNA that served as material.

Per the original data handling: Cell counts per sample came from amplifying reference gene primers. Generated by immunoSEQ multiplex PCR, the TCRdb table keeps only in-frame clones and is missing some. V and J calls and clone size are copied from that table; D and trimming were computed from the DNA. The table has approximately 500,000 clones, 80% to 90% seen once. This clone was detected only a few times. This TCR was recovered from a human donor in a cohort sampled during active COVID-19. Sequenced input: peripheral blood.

The DNA of the CDR3 is TGCGCCAGCAGCCGGTTTTCGGGACAGAAGAACACTGAAGCTTTCTTT. It specifies CASSRFSGQKNTEAFF. The chain joins TRBV4-1 to TRBJ1-1; 7 bases agree with TRBD1. From germline, CDR1 is MGHRA and CDR2 YSYEKL. V dropped 4 bases and J dropped 1; count of bases not matched to a gene: 9. The CDR3 loop spans 16 amino acids.